The 24 T cell receptor beta chains in this list originate from one sample, sequenced in a study of Graves' ophthalmopathy and Graves' hyperthyroidism. RNA transcripts provided the template for amplifying TCR beta CDR3 regions. Second-round multiplex PCR came after first-round RT-PCR with HTBI primers. TCRdb independently ran MiXCR on the multiplex PCR reads; one entry per CDR3 protein. The sample lists about 500,000 distinct CDR3 sequences; approximately 15% were seen once. Sequencing was performed on blood. These receptors were taken from a woman aged 25 to 39 with Graves' ophthalmopathy.

This clonotype has ten or more counts. The CDR3 region has the DNA TGTGCCAGCAGCCGGGCTACCTACGAGCAGTACTTC. It is translated as CASSRATYEQYF. The V gene is TRBV2, the J gene TRBJ2-7, with D unclear. Trimming shortened V by 6 bases and J by 2 bases, and 8 bases separated the two germline ends. This CDR3 has 12 amino acids. CDR1 is SNHLY, CDR2 FYNNEI, per germline.

This clonotype was detected only a few times. The rearrangement joins TRBV4-2 to TRBJ2-2; 10 bases are shared with TRBD1. V trimming: 1 base; J trimming: 7 bases; junction bases outside the gene matches: 9. CDR1 LGHNA and CDR2 YNFKEQ come from the germline V gene. There are 17 residues in the CDR3. Written as DNA, the CDR3 is TGTGCCAGCAGCCAAGTGAAGGGACAGGGGCGCGACGGGGAGCTGTTTTTT. This gives the protein CASSQVKGQGRDGELFF.

There are many counts of this clonotype. This sequence joins TRBV12-3 or TRBV12-4 and TRBJ2-5, with D possibly being TRBD1 (5 bases). Trimming took off 1 base at V and 4 bases at J, with 13 bases between the two ends. CDR3 length: 15 residues. CDR3 sequence: CASSLGGSEVETQYF. The CDR3 region has the DNA TGTGCCAGCAGTTTAGGGGGCAGCGAGGTAGAGACCCAGTACTTC.

Many counts were recorded for this clonotype. The chain has TRBV28 and TRBJ2-7; the match to TRBD2 covers 9 bases. The germline CDR1 and CDR2 sequences are MDHEN and SYDVKM. The CDR3 runs 17 residues. V trimming: 6 bases; J trimming: 0 bases; junction bases outside the gene matches: 12. The CDR3 DNA reads TGTGCCAGCAGCCCCTTTAGCGGGAGCAAGCTCTCCTACGAGCAGTACTTC. Its translation: CASSPFSGSKLSYEQYF. The full variable domain, in which reference TRBV28 and TRBJ2-7 provide the parts outside the CDR3, is DVKVTQSSRYLVKRTGEKVFLECVQDMDHENMFWYRQDPGLGLRLIYFSYDVKMKEKGDIPEGYSVSREKKERFSLILESASTNQTSMYLCASSPFSGSKLSYEQYFGPGTRLTVT.

This clonotype was recorded at least ten times. The chain joins TRBV29-1 to TRBJ1-1; no definite D call. Trimming stripped 5 bases from V and 0 bases from J, with 7 bases between. CDR3 length: 12 amino acids. Germline values: CDR1 SQVTM, CDR2 ANQGSEA. The CDR3 DNA reads as TGCAGCGTTTCACGGATGAACACTGAAGCTTTCTTT. Encoded protein: CSVSRMNTEAFF.

This clonotype was seen ten or more times. The chain's CDR3 is CASGLASGYTF. The CDR3 nucleotides read TGTGCCAGCGGGTTGGCATCAGGCTACACCTTC. The chain recombines TRBV12-3 or TRBV12-4 with TRBJ1-2; D gene unclear. The CDR3 sequence is 11 residues long. Trimming cost V 8 bases and J 8 bases, with 12 bases left between them.

This clonotype was recorded at least ten times. The V call is TRBV19, the J call TRBJ1-2; tentative D call: TRBD1 (5 bases). V lost 5 bases, J lost 4 bases, and 20 bases lay in between. CDR3 length: 16 amino acids. The germline V gene has CDR1 LNHDA and CDR2 SQIVND (reference sequence). The CDR3 loop is CASSSGTPQGGYGYTF. CDR3 in DNA: TGTGCCAGTAGTTCCGGGACTCCCCAAGGAGGCTATGGCTACACCTTC.

In this sample, this clonotype turned up many times. V gene TRBV12-3 or TRBV12-4 combines with J gene TRBJ1-2, with TRBD1 matching 8 bases. The CDR3 covers 15 residues. J lost 8 bases, V lost 2 bases, and 10 bases had no gene match. As DNA, the CDR3 is TGTGCCAGCAGTTTAAGGCCAGGGGGCCGCCGCGGCTACACCTTC. Translating it yields CASSLRPGGRRGYTF.

This clonotype was counted ten times or more. The chain uses TRBV19 and TRBJ1-3; maybe TRBD1 (5 bases). V shed 4 bases and J shed 9 bases, with 13 bases lying between them. Germline CDR1 is LNHDA and CDR2 is SQIVND (reference sequence). The CDR3 is 13 residues long. CDR3 nucleotide sequence: TGTGCCAGTAGTACCTGGGACCTCAGCACCATATATTTT. It codes for CASSTWDLSTIYF. The whole variable domain, remainder taken from reference TRBV19 and TRBJ1-3, is DGGITQSPKYLFRKEGQNVTLSCEQNLNHDAMYWYRQDPGQGLRLIYYSQIVNDFQKGDIAEGYSVSREKKESFPLTVTSAQKNPTAFYLCASSTWDLSTIYFGEGSWLTVV.

The genes are TRBV6-1 and TRBJ2-5; no clear D. V shed 5 bases and J shed 3 bases, with 10 bases lying between them. CDR1 MNHNS and CDR2 SASEGT come from the germline V gene. This CDR3 contains 13 residues. CDR3 sequence reads: CASSRPLEETQYF. CDR3 coding DNA: TGTGCCAGCAGTAGACCGTTGGAAGAGACCCAGTACTTC.

Many counts were recorded for this clonotype. This rearrangement joins TRBV6-1 to TRBJ1-2; TRBD1 is a possible D gene (5 bases). V lost 6 bases to trimming and J lost 4 bases, with 21 bases between them. CDR1 MNHNS and CDR2 SASEGT come from the germline V gene. This CDR3 region has 16 residues. DNA for the CDR3: TGTGCCAGCAGGGCCAGGGACCTTGGGATTAGCTATGGCTACACCTTC. Translated, it gives CASRARDLGISYGYTF.

This clonotype came up many times. The chain employs TRBV29-1 and TRBJ2-7, with TRBD1 as a possible D gene (6 bases). The CDR3 extends over 14 amino acids. V shed 7 bases and J shed 1 base, with 17 bases lying between them. CDR1 and CDR2 from the germline V gene are SQVTM and ANQGSEA. The CDR3 nucleotides are TGCAGCGCCGGACGCAGGGGCTCGTCCTACGAGCAGTACTTC. Translated: CSAGRRGSSYEQYF.

Note on this clonotype: A much larger clone lies one base from this, so it may be a read error. In this CDR3 the conserved last residue, phenylalanine or tryptophan, is missing, so a read error is likely. V gene TRBV7-2 combines with J gene TRBJ1-2, with D possibly being TRBD1 (6 bases). The germline V and J ends were trimmed by 2 bases and 3 bases, with 16 bases remaining between them. Germline CDR1 reads SGHTA; CDR2 reads FQGNSA. The CDR3 has 16 amino acids. Written as DNA, the CDR3 is TGTGCCAGCAGCTTAACGGGCCTGGGGGCGGACTATGGCTACACCGTC. Its protein is CASSLTGLGADYGYTV.

This clonotype was found many times. CDR3 nucleotide sequence: TGTGCCAGCATTGGTACGGACACTGAAGCTTTCTTT. This translates into CASIGTDTEAFF. This chain joins TRBV6-2 or TRBV6-3 and TRBJ1-1, with D unresolved. The CDR3 runs to 12 residues. Per germline, CDR1 MNHEY and CDR2 SVGEGT. V lost 7 bases and J lost 3, with 9 bases in between.

This clonotype was picked up many times. The chain has TRBV6-1 and TRBJ2-1; no reliable D call. Between the trimmed V and J ends, which lost 3 bases and 9 bases, there was a span of 12 bases. The CDR3 sequence is 13 residues long. In germline, CDR1 is MNHNS, CDR2 SASEGT. The CDR3 DNA reads as TGTGCCAGCAGTGATCTGAGGTGGGGTGAGCAGTTCTTC. It translates to CASSDLRWGEQFF.

This clonotype was seen repeatedly, ten times or more. The rearrangement links TRBV20-1 to TRBJ1-5; D gene uncertain. V dropped 1 base and J dropped 2 bases, with 6 bases sitting between them. The CDR3 is 13 amino acids. The germline V gene encodes CDR1 DFQATT and CDR2 SNEGSKA (reference sequence). The CDR3 sequence: CSARGTGNQPQHF. For the CDR3, the DNA is TGCAGTGCTAGAGGGACGGGCAATCAGCCCCAGCATTTT.

The count of this clonotype is one. At one boundary the junction diverges from the germline segment, which might be a read error. V gene TRBV12-3 or TRBV12-4 combines with J gene TRBJ2-6; possible D gene TRBD2, 6 bases. The CDR3 has 17 residues. Here the CDR3 reads CASSLSAGNSEANVLTF. CDR3 nucleotide sequence: TGTGCCAGCAGTTTATCAGCGGGTAACTCTGAGGCCAACGTCCTGACTTTC.

In its sample, this clonotype was seen many times. V is TRBV2 and J is TRBJ2-4, with 9 bases fitting TRBD2. CDR3 size: 12 residues. V lost 5 bases to trimming and J lost 10 bases; unmatched junction nucleotides: 3. From germline, CDR1 is SNHLY and CDR2 FYNNEI. For the CDR3, the DNA is TGTGCCAGCAGTCCAGGACTAGCGATTCAGTACTTC. Translating gives CASSPGLAIQYF.

This clonotype was seen repeatedly, ten times or more. The V gene is TRBV20-1, the J gene TRBJ2-7; D is undetermined. The V gene's germline CDR1 is DFQATT and CDR2 SNEGSKA (reference sequence). This CDR3 has 15 amino acids. V lost 3 bases to trimming and J lost 3 bases, with 18 bases between them. The CDR3 here is CSARHTDSALYEQYF. The CDR3 region has the DNA TGCAGTGCTAGGCATACGGATTCTGCCCTCTACGAGCAGTACTTC.

The rearrangement links TRBV28 to TRBJ2-7; D ambiguous. Per germline, CDR1 MDHEN and CDR2 SYDVKM. Trimming removed 2 bases at V and 3 bases at J, with 11 bases between. The CDR3 spans 14 residues. The CDR3 DNA is TGTGCCAGCAGTTTAACGGGCCGATACTACGAGCAGTACTTC. The encoded protein is CASSLTGRYYEQYF.

The chain couples TRBV18 to TRBJ2-7; D assignment may be TRBD1 or TRBD2 (7 bases each). V lost 3 bases, J lost 6 bases, and 21 bases lay in between. This CDR3 spans 16 amino acids. The V gene's germline CDR1 is KGHSH and CDR2 LQKENI. CDR3 nucleotide sequence: TGTGCCAGCTCACCCAGACAGGGCGGTAGCGGGTCCGAGCAGTACTTC. This translates into CASSPRQGGSGSEQYF.

This clonotype was counted many times. This chain uses TRBV12-3 or TRBV12-4 with TRBJ2-2; 12 positions match TRBD2. The CDR3 length is 16 residues. After removal of 2 bases from V and 3 bases from J, the junction contained 1 base not matched to a gene. The CDR3 region is CASSLTSGGYTGELFF. CDR3 coding DNA: TGTGCCAGCAGTTTAACTAGCGGGGGGTACACCGGGGAGCTGTTTTTT.

At least ten counts were recorded for this clonotype. V is TRBV19 and J is TRBJ1-5, with 10 bases lining up with TRBD1. Germline CDR1 reads LNHDA; CDR2 reads SQIVND (reference sequence). The CDR3 runs to 15 residues. V was clipped by 6 bases and J by 1 base; unmatched bases: 3. The CDR3 DNA sequence: TGTGCCAGTAGCCGGACAGGGGGGAGCAATCAGCCCCAGCATTTT. This encodes CASSRTGGSNQPQHF.

This clonotype was counted many times. The chain combines TRBV6-2 or TRBV6-3 with TRBJ2-2; either TRBD1 or TRBD2 may supply D (5 bases each). CDR1 is MNHEY and CDR2 is SVGEGT in the germline V gene. Trimming took 11 bases from V and 0 from J, leaving 13 bases between them. CDR3 length equals 14 residues. The CDR3: CAAGRQTNTGELFF. DNA of the CDR3: TGTGCCGCTGGGAGACAGACGAACACCGGGGAGCTGTTTTTT.